Only a few counts were recorded for the clone carrying this T cell receptor (beta chain). The record originates from a study of T cell changes during pregnancy in multiple sclerosis. Assay used: immunoSEQ multiplex PCR; TCRdb lists only in-frame clones, some missing. The sample holds around 70,000 clones, approximately 90% seen once. Germline CDR1 MNHNS, CDR2 SASEGT. Trimming took 2 bases from V and 3 from J, leaving 13 bases between them. The CDR3 spans 15 residues. This material consisted of peripheral blood, taken in the first trimester of pregnancy. The TCR comes from a female donor in good health, enrolled as a control in a pregnancy study. The rearrangement links TRBV6-1 to TRBJ1-2; no clear D. The CDR3 here is CASSEQILLDYGYTF. The CDR3 DNA reads as TGTGCCAGCAGTGAACAGATCCTTCTGGACTATGGCTACACCTTC.